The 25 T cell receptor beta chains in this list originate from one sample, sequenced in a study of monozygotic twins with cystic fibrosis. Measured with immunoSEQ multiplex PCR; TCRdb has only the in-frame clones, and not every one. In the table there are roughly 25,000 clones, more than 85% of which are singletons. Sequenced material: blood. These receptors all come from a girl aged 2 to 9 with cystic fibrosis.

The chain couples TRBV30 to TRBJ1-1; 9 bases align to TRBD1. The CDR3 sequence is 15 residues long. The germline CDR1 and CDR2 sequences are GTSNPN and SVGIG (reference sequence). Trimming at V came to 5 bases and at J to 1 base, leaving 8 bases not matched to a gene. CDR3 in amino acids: CAWADIQGANTEAFF. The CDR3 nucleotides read TGTGCCTGGGCCGATATACAGGGGGCGAACACTGAAGCTTTCTTT.

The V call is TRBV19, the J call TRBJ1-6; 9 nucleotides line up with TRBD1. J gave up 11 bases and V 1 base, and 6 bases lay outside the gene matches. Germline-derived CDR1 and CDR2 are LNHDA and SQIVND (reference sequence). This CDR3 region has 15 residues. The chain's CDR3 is CASSIGGTGKPPLHF. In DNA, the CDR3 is TGTGCCAGTAGTATAGGTGGGACAGGGAAGCCACCCCTCCACTTT.

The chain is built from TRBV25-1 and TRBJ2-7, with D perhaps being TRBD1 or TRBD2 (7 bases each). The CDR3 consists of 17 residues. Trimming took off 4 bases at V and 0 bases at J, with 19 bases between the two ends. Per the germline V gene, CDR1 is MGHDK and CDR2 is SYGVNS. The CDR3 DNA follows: TGTGCCAGCAGTGGGCGAGCGGCAGGGGGGGACTCCTACGAGCAGTACTTC. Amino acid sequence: CASSGRAAGGDSYEQYF.

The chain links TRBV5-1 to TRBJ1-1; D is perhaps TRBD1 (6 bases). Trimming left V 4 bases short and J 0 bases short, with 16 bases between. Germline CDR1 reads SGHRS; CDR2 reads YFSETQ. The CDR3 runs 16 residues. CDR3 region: CASSAGYWDMNTEAFF. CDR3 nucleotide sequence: TGCGCCAGCAGCGCAGGGTATTGGGACATGAACACTGAAGCTTTCTTT. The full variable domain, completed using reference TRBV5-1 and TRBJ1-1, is KAGVTQTPRYLIKTRGQQVTLSCSPISGHRSVSWYQQTPGQGLQFLFEYFSETQRNKGNFPGRFSGRQFSNSRSEMNVSTLELGDSALYLCASSAGYWDMNTEAFFGQGTRLTVV.

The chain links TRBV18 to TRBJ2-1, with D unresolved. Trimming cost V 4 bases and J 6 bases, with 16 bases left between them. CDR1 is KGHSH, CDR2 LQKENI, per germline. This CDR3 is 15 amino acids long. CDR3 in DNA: TGTGCCAGCTCACTGGGCCCGGAAAGCTTCAATGAGCAGTTCTTC. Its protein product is CASSLGPESFNEQFF.

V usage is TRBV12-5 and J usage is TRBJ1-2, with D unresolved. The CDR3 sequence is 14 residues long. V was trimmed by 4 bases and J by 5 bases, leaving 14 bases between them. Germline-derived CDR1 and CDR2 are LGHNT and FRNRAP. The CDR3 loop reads CASGSPLAAYGYTF. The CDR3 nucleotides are TGTGCTAGTGGTTCCCCCTTGGCAGCATATGGCTACACCTTC.

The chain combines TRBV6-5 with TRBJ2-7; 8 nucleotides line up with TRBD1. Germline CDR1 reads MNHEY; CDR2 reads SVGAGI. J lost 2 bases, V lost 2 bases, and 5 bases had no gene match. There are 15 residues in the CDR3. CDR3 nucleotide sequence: TGTGCCAGCAGTTACCGGACAGGGAACACCTACGAGCAGTACTTC. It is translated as CASSYRTGNTYEQYF.

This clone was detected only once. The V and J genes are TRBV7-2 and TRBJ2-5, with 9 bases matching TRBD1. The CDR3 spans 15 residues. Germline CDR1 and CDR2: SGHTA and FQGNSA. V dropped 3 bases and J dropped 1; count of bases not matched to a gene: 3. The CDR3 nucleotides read TGTGCCAGCAGCTTTCAGACAGGGGGCCAAGAGACCCAGTACTTC. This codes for CASSFQTGGQETQYF.

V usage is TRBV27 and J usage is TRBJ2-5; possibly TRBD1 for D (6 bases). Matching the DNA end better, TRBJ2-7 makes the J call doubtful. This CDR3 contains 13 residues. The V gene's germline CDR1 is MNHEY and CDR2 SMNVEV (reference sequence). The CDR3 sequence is CASSLQGTHEQYF. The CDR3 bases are TGTGCCAGTTCCCTACAGGGAACCCACGAGCAGTACTTC.

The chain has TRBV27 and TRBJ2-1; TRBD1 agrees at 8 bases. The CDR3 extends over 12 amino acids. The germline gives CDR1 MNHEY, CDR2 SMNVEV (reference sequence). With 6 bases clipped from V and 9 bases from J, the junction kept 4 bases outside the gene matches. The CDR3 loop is CASSPDRAEQFF. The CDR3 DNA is TGTGCCAGCAGCCCGGACAGGGCTGAGCAGTTCTTC.

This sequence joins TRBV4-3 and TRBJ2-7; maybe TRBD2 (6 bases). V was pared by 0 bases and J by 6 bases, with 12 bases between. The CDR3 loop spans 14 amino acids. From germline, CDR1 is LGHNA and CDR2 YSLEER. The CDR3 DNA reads TGCGCCAGCAGCCAAGATCGGGCGGGGAGCGAGCAGTACTTC. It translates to CASSQDRAGSEQYF.

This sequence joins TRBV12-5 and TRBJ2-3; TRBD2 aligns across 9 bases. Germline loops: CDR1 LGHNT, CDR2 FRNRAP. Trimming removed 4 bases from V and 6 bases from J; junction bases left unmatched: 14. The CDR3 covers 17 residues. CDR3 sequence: CASGSLPRGGAADTQYF. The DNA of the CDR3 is TGTGCTAGTGGTTCACTACCTCGCGGGGGGGCGGCGGATACGCAGTATTTT.

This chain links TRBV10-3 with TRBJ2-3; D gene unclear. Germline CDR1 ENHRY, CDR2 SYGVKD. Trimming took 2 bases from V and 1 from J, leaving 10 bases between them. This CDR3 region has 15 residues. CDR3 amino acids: CAISEGNSGTDTQYF. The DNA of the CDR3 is TGTGCCATCAGTGAGGGTAACAGCGGCACAGATACGCAGTATTTT.

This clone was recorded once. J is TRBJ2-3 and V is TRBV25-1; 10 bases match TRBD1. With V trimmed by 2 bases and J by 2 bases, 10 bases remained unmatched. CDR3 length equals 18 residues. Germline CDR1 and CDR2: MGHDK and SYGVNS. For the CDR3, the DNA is TGTGCCAGCAGTGAAATTAGGGTGGGACAGGGGCCCACAGATACGCAGTATTTT. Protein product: CASSEIRVGQGPTDTQYF.

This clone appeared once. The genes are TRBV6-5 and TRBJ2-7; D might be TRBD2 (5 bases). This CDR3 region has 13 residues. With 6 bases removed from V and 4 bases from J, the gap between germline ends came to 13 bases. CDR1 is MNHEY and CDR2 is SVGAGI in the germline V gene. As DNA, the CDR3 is TGTGCCAGCAGCAACCCCCGGGGTTACGAGCAGTACTTC. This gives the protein CASSNPRGYEQYF.

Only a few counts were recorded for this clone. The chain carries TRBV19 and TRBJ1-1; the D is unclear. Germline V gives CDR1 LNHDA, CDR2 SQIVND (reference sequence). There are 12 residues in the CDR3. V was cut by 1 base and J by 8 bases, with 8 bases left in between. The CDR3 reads CASSIGAGEAFF. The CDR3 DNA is TGTGCCAGTAGTATAGGTGCGGGAGAAGCTTTCTTT.

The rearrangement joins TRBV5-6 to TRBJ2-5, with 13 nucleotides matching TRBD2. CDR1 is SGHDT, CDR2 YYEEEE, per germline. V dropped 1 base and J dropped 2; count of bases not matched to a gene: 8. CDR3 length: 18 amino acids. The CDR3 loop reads CASSLWRLAGGLQETQYF. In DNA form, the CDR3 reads TGTGCCAGCAGCTTGTGGCGACTAGCGGGGGGCTTACAAGAGACCCAGTACTTC.

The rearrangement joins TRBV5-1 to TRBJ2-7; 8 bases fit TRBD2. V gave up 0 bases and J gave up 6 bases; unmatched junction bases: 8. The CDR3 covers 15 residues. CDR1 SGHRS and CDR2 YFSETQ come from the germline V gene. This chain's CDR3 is CASSLARGGPPEQYF. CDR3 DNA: TGCGCCAGCAGCTTGGCACGGGGGGGCCCCCCCGAGCAGTACTTC. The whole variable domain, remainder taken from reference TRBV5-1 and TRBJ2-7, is KAGVTQTPRYLIKTRGQQVTLSCSPISGHRSVSWYQQTPGQGLQFLFEYFSETQRNKGNFPGRFSGRQFSNSRSEMNVSTLELGDSALYLCASSLARGGPPEQYFGPGTRLTVT.

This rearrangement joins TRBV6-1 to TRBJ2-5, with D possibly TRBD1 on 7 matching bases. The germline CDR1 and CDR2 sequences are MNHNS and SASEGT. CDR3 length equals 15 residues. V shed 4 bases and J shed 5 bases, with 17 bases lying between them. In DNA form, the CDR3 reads TGTGCCAGCAGTGTTGCGCGGGACAGTACCGAGACCCAGTACTTC. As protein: CASSVARDSTETQYF.

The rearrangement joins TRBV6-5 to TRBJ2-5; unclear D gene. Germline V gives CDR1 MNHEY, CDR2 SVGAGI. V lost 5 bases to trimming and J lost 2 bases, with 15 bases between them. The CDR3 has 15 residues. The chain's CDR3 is CASSHPNGAQETQYF. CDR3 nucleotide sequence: TGTGCCAGCAGTCATCCGAACGGAGCACAAGAGACCCAGTACTTC.

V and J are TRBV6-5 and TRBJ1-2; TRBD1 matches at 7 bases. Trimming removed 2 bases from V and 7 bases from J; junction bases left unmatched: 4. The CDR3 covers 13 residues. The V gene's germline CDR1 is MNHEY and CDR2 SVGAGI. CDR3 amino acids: CASSYTGAFGYTF. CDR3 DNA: TGTGCCAGCAGTTACACAGGGGCATTTGGCTACACCTTC.

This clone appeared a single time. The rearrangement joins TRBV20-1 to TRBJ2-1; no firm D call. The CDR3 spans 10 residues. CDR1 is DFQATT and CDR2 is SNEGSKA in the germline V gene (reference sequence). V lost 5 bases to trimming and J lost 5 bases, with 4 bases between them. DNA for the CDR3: TGCAGTGCTGACCACAATGAGCAGTTCTTC. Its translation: CSADHNEQFF.

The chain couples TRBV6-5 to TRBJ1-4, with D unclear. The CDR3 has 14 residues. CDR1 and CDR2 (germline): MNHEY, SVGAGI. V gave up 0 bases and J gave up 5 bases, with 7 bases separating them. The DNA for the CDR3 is TGTGCCAGCAGTTACTCATGGGAGAATGAAAAACTGTTTTTT. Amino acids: CASSYSWENEKLFF.

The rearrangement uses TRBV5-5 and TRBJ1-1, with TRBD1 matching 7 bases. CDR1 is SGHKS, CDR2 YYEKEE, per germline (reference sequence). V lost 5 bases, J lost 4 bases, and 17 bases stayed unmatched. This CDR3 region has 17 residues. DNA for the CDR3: TGTGCCAGCAGGGTCCCACCCGAACGACAGGGAGGCACTGAAGCTTTCTTT. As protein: CASRVPPERQGGTEAFF.

Here the CDR3 DNA reads TGTGCCAGTAGTGCCCAAGGAGGGGTCTACGGGGGCTACACCTTC. Amino acids: CASSAQGGVYGGYTF. The chain employs TRBV19 and TRBJ1-2, with a weak D call TRBD1 (5 bases). Germline V lookup: CDR1 LNHDA, CDR2 SQIVND (reference sequence). This CDR3 comprises 15 residues. V was cut by 5 bases and J by 8 bases, with 21 bases left in between.